Here is one T cell receptor (beta chain) with its context. TEMRA cells were enriched by FACS, and CD4+ and CD8+ T cells were negatively isolated. The entry originates in a study of CD8 T cells in Susac syndrome. This CDR3 has 15 amino acids. The germline V and J ends were trimmed by 4 bases and 7 bases, with 17 bases remaining between them. Germline V gene lookup returns CDR1 SGHTS and CDR2 YDEGEE. An input of about 0.5 to 1 ug of RNA was subjected to reverse transcription using random hexamers. The authors amplified TCR beta CDR3 across 54 Vbeta and 13 Jbeta using immunoSEQ multiplex PCR. From the immunoSEQ multiplex PCR reads, TCRdb called clonotypes with MiXCR, one entry per CDR3 protein. The sample carries roughly 120,000 distinct CDR3 sequences, roughly 94% recorded once.

The sequenced sample was CD4+ T cells from PBMCs. This receptor was obtained from a human donor with multiple sclerosis. This chain links TRBV5-8 with TRBJ1-4; D is possibly TRBD1 (5 bases). CDR3 region: CASSRPVGQGEKLFF. DNA for the CDR3: TGTGCCAGCAGCCGCCCTGTGGGGCAGGGTGAAAAACTGTTTTTT.